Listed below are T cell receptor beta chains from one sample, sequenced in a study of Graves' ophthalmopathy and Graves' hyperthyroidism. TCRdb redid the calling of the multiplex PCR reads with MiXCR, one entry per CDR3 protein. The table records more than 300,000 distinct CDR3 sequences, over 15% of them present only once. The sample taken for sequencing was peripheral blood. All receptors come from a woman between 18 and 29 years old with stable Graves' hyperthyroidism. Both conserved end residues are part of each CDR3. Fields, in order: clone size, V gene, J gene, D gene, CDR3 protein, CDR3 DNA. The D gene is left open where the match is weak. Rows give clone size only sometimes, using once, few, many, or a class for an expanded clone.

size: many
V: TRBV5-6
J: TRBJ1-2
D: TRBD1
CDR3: CASSLERQGVRRIYGYTF
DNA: TGTGCCAGCAGCTTGGAACGACAGGGGGTCCGTAGAATCTATGGCTACACCTTC

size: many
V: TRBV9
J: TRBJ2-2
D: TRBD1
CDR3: CASSVADRALLTGELFF
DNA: TGTGCCAGCAGCGTAGCTGACAGGGCACTCTTAACCGGGGAGCTGTTTTTT

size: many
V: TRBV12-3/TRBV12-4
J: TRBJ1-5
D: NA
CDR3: CASRATQGSYSNQPQHF
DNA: TGTGCCAGCAGGGCAACGCAGGGATCGTATAGCAATCAGCCCCAGCATTTT

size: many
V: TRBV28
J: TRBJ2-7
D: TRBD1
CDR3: CASSGRDRLSYEQYF
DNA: TGTGCCAGCAGCGGTCGGGACAGGCTTTCCTACGAGCAGTACTTC

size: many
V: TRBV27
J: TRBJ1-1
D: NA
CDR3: CASSLSWANTEAFF
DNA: TGTGCCAGCAGTTTATCTTGGGCCAACACTGAAGCTTTCTTT

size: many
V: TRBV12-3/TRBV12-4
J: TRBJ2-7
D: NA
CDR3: CASSFSRGSYEQYF
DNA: TGTGCCAGCAGTTTCTCTAGGGGGTCCTACGAGCAGTACTTC

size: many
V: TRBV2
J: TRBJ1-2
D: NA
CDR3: CASSEGGVIPAYGYTF
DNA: TGTGCCAGCAGTGAAGGAGGGGTCATCCCGGCATATGGCTACACCTTC

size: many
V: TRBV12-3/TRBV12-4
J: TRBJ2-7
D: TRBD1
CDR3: CASSRTRQGIPQQYEQYF
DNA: TGTGCCAGCAGTAGGACCCGACAGGGTATCCCACAACAATACGAGCAGTACTTC

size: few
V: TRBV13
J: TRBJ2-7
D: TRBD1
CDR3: CASSSRTGPVYEQYF
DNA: TGTGCCAGCAGCTCCCGGACAGGGCCAGTATACGAGCAGTACTTC

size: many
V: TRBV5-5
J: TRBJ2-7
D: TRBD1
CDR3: CASSFWGQGYEQYF
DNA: TGTGCCAGCAGCTTTTGGGGACAGGGCTACGAGCAGTACTTC

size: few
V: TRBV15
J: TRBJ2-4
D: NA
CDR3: CATSSSLIGGIQYF
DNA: TGTGCCACCAGCAGTTCTTTGATTGGGGGGATTCAGTACTTC

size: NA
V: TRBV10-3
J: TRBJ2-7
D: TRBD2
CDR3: CAIQKAGGAYEQYF
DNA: TGTGCCATTCAAAAGGCGGGGGGTGCCTACGAGCAGTACTTC